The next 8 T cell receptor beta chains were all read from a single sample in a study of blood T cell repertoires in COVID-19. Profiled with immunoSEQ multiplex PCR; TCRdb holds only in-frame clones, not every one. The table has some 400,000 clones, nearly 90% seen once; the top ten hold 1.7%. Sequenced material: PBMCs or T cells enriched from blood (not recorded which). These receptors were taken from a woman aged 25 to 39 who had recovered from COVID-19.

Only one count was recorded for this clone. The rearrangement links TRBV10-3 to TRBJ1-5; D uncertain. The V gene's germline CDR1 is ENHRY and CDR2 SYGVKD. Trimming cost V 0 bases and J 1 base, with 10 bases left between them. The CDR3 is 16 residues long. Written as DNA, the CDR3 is TGTGCCATCAGTGAGTCGGCAGGTTTAAGCAATCAGCCCCAGCATTTT. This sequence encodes CAISESAGLSNQPQHF.

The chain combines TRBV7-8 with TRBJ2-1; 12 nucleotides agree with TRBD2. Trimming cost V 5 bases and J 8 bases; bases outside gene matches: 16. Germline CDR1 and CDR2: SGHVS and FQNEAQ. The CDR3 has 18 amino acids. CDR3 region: CASSRRLRTSGVTDEQFF. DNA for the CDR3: TGTGCCAGCAGCCGGAGACTTCGGACTAGCGGGGTAACGGATGAGCAGTTCTTC.

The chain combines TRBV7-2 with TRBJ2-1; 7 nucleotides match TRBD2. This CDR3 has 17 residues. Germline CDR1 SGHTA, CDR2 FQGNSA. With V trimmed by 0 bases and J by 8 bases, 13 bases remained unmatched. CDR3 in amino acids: CASSLAGGGTLSYEQFF. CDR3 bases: TGTGCCAGCAGCTTAGCTGGGGGGGGAACTTTAAGTTATGAGCAGTTCTTC.

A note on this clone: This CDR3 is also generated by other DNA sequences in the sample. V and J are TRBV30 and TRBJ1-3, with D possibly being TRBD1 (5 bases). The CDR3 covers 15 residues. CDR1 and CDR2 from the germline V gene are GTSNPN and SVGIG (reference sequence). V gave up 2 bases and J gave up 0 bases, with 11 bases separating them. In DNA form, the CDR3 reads TGTGCCTGGAGTAGGGACTCTGGCTCTGGAAACACCATATATTTT. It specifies CAWSRDSGSGNTIYF.

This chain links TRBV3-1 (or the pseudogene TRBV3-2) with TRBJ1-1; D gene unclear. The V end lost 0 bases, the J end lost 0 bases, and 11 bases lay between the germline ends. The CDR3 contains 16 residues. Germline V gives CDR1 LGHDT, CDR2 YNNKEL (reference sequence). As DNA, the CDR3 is TGTGCCAGCAGCCAAGATTATTCGGGGTTGAACACTGAAGCTTTCTTT. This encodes CASSQDYSGLNTEAFF.

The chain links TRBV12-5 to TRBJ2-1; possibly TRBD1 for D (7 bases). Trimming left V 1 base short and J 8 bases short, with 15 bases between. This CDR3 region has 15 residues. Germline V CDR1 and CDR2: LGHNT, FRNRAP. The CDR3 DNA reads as TGTGCTAGTGGTTTGGGAGTGACAGGGACTGATGAGCAGTTCTTC. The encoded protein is CASGLGVTGTDEQFF.

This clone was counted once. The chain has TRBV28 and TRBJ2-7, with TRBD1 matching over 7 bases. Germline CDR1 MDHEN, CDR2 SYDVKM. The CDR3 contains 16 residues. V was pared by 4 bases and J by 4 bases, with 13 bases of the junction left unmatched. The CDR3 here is CASSWGHRGQGYEQYF. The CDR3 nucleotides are TGTGCCAGCAGTTGGGGACACAGGGGTCAAGGGTACGAGCAGTACTTC.

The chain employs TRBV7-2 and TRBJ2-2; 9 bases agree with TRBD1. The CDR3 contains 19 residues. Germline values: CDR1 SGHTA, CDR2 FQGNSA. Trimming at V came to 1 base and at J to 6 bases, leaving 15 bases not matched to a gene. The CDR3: CASSLDTPGQGRIAGELFF. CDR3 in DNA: TGTGCCAGCAGCTTAGACACCCCGGGACAGGGAAGGATAGCCGGGGAGCTGTTTTTT.